The source of this T cell receptor (beta chain) is a study of molecular identifiers for immune sequencing clone quantification. TCRdb reanalysed the PCR reads using MiXCR and keeps one entry per CDR3 protein. The repertoire holds under 650,000 distinct CDR3 sequences, 15% to 20% seen once, with 0.85% in the top ten. This clonotype appeared a few times. This CDR3 has 15 amino acids. The V gene's germline CDR1 is SQVTM and CDR2 ANQGSEA. Trimming shortened V by 6 bases and J by 2 bases, and 17 bases separated the two germline ends. Naive CD8 T cells were sorted as CD8+CD4-CCR7+CD45RA+. The chain employs TRBV29-1 and TRBJ2-1; D is perhaps TRBD1 (6 bases). The receptor was derived from a human donor in good health. Some libraries in this study had Jurkat cell RNA spiked in. Sequenced sample: naive CD8+ T cells from blood, with Jurkat cell RNA spiked in. Documented subset: FACS-sorted CD8+CD4-CCR7+CD45RA+ naive T cells. CDR3 residues: CSVPGTPRPYNEQFF. CDR3 in DNA: TGCAGCGTCCCCGGGACACCAAGGCCCTACAATGAGCAGTTCTTC.